The following is a TCR beta chain sequence with its context. These data are taken from a study of control samples from healthy donors and cancer patients. This CDR3 region has 13 residues. Looked up from germline, CDR1 is SGHTA and CDR2 is FQGTGA. V gave up 2 bases and J gave up 6 bases, with 11 bases separating them. Produced via immunoSEQ multiplex PCR; TCRdb's table is partial and in-frame only. The table lists about 98,000 clones, roughly three quarters of them singletons. The chain recombines TRBV7-3 with TRBJ2-7; possible D gene TRBD2, 5 bases. The TCR comes from a woman aged 30 to 39 in good health. The source material was blood. The CDR3 protein is CASSLSGKSEQYF. The CDR3 region has the DNA TGTGCCAGCAGCTTATCGGGGAAAAGCGAGCAGTACTTC.